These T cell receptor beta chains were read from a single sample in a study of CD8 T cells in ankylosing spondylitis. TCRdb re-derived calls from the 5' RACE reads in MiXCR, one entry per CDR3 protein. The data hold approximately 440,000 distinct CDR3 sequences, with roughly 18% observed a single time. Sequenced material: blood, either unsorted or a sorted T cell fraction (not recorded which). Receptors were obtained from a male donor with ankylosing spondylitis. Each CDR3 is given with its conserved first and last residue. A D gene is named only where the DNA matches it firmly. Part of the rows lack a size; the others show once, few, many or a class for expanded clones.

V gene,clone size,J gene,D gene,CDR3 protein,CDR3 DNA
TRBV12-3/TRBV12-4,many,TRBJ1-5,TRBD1,CASSQGEDNQPQHF,TGTGCCAGCAGTCAGGGGGAGGACAATCAGCCCCAGCATTTT
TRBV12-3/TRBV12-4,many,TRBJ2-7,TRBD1,CASSPGQGRDEQYF,TGTGCCAGCAGCCCGGGACAGGGGAGGGACGAGCAGTACTTC
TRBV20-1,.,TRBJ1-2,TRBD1,CSARDGVRGQHGYTF,TGCAGTGCTAGAGATGGGGTCAGGGGGCAGCATGGCTACACCTTC
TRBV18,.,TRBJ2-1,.,CASSPGLGNEQFF,TGTGCCAGCTCACCAGGTCTTGGTAATGAGCAGTTCTTC
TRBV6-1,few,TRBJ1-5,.,CASSGGRLHQPQHF,TGTGCCAGCAGTGGTGGCAGGCTCCATCAGCCCCAGCATTTT
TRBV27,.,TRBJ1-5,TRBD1,CASSLYKGTGNQPQHF,TGTGCCAGCAGTTTATATAAAGGGACAGGCAATCAGCCCCAGCATTTT
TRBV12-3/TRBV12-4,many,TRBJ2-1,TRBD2,CASSLAQGGGAYNEQFF,TGTGCCAGCAGTTTAGCGCAGGGCGGGGGGGCCTACAATGAGCAGTTCTTC
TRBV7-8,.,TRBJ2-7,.,CASSLAPLQTYEQYF,TGTGCCAGCAGCTTAGCCCCGTTACAAACCTACGAGCAGTACTTC
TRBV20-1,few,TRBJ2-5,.,CSARDSGGPQETQYF,TGCAGTGCTAGAGATAGCGGAGGCCCCCAAGAGACCCAGTACTTC
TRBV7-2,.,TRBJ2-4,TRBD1,CASSPQTGAKNIQYF,TGTGCCAGCAGCCCACAGACAGGGGCCAAAAACATTCAGTACTTC
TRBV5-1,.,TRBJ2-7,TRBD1,CASSPRTGSTTQYF,TGCGCCAGCAGCCCCCGGACAGGGTCGACCACTCAGTACTTC
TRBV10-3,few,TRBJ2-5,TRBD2,CAISRSPSGGGETQYF,TGTGCCATCAGCCGATCCCCTAGCGGGGGTGGGGAGACCCAGTACTTC
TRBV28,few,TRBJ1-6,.,CASMQRTYNSPLHF,TGTGCCAGCATGCAGAGGACCTATAATTCACCCCTCCACTTT
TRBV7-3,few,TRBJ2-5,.,CASSSGGSIQETQYF,TGTGCCAGCAGCTCCGGAGGGAGTATCCAAGAGACCCAGTACTTC
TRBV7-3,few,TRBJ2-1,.,CASSSPGSYNEQFF,TGTGCCAGCAGTAGCCCCGGCTCCTACAATGAGCAGTTCTTC
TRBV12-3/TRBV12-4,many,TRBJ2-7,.,CASSLKSSYEQYF,TGTGCCAGCAGCCTAAAGAGCTCCTACGAGCAGTACTTC
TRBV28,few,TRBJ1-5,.,CATRDSIVRQPQHF,TGTGCCACCAGAGACAGCATAGTACGACAGCCCCAGCATTTT
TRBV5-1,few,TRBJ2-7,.,CASSLALGGQRQQYF,TGCGCCAGCAGCTTGGCCTTGGGCGGGCAGAGGCAGCAGTACTTC
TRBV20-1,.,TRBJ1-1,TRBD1,CSAGTGGRFGTEAFF,TGCAGTGCTGGGACAGGGGGCCGTTTCGGCACTGAAGCTTTCTTT
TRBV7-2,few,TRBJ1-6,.,CASSPFNSPLHF,TGTGCCAGCAGCCCATTTAATTCACCCCTCCACTTT
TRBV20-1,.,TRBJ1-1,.,CSAREGTVSNTEAFF,TGCAGTGCTAGGGAGGGTACAGTATCTAACACTGAAGCTTTCTTT
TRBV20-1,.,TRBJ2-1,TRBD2,CCARRTSGISSYNEQFF,TGCTGTGCTAGACGGACTAGCGGGATAAGCTCCTACAATGAGCAGTTCTTC
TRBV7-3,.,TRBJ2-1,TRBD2,CASSLRTSGGDYNEQFF,TGTGCCAGCAGCCTCCGGACTAGCGGGGGTGATTACAATGAGCAGTTCTTC
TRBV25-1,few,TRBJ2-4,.,CASSPGPKNIQYF,TGTGCCAGCAGCCCGGGACCTAAAAACATTCAGTACTTC
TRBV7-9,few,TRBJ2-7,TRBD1,CASSSTGTGYYEQYF,TGTGCCAGCAGCTCAACCGGGACAGGCTACTACGAGCAGTACTTC
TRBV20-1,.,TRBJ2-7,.,CSAREESYYEQYF,TGCAGTGCTAGAGAAGAGAGCTACTACGAGCAGTACTTC
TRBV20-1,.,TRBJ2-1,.,CSARALTGSSYNEQFF,TGCAGTGCTAGAGCCCTTACAGGGAGCTCCTACAATGAGCAGTTCTTC
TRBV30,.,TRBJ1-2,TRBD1,CAWRGDRASNYGYTF,TGTGCCTGGAGGGGGGACAGGGCGAGCAACTATGGCTACACCTTC
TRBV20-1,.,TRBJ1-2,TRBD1,CSAPGQGNYGYTF,TGCAGTGCTCCGGGACAGGGAAACTATGGCTACACCTTC
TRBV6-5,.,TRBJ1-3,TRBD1,CASSYTPWTGSGNTIYF,TGTGCCAGCAGCTACACCCCCTGGACAGGGTCTGGAAACACCATATATTTT
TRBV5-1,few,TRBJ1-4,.,CASSLEVSKRLFF,TGCGCCAGCAGCTTGGAAGTGTCGAAAAGACTGTTTTTT
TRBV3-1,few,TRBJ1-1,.,CASSPPRQGNTEAFF,TGTGCCAGCAGCCCCCCAAGGCAGGGGAACACTGAAGCTTTCTTT
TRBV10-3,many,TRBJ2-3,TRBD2,CAISDFKAGGRKGDTQYF,TGTGCCATCAGTGATTTTAAGGCAGGCGGGAGGAAAGGAGATACGCAGTATTTT
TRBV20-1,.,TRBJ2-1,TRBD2,CSASQGLAGGPQFF,TGCAGTGCTAGCCAGGGACTAGCGGGGGGCCCCCAGTTCTTC
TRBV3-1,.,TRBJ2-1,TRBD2,CASSDPKRGGPQGNEQFF,TGTGCCAGCAGCGATCCGAAGCGGGGGGGCCCCCAGGGGAATGAGCAGTTCTTC
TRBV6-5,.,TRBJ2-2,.,CASSYTGKSNTGELFF,TGTGCCAGCAGTTACACCGGGAAGTCGAACACCGGGGAGCTGTTTTTT
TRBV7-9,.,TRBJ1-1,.,CASSLLVGHVNTEAFF,TGTGCCAGCAGCCTCCTCGTCGGACACGTGAACACTGAAGCTTTCTTT
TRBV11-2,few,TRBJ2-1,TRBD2,CASSPGAGTSGRSSYNEQFF,TGTGCCAGCAGCCCAGGGGCAGGGACTAGCGGGAGGAGCTCCTACAATGAGCAGTTCTTC
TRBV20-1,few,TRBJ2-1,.,CSATRGRGNSYNEQFF,TGCAGTGCCACGAGAGGGCGGGGCAACTCCTACAATGAGCAGTTCTTC